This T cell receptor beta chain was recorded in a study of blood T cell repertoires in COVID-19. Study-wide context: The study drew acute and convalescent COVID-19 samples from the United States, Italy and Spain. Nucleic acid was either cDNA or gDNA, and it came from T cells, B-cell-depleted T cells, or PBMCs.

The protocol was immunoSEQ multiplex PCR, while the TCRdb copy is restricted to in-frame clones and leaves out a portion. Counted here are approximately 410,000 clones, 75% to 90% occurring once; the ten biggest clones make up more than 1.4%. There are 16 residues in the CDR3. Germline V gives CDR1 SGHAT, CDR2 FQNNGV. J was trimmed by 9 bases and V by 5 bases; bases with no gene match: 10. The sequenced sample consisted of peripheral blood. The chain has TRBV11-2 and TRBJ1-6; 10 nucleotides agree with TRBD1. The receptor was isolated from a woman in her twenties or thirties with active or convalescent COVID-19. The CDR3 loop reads CASSLQSGTGVSPLHF. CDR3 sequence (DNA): TGTGCCAGCAGCCTTCAGTCCGGGACAGGGGTTTCACCCCTCCACTTT.